This T cell receptor beta chain was captured by sequencing in a study of OX40 agonist ivuxolimab in advanced cancers. As for the study in general: The drug used for patients, ivuxolimab, was an agonistic anti-OX40 (CD134) antibody.

Only in-frame clones appear in the TCRdb table, and some are missing; sequencing was by immunoSEQ multiplex PCR. The table lists roughly 64,000 clones, about 80% of them singletons, with around 2.1% in the top ten. The CDR3 loop spans 13 amino acids. Trimming shortened V by 4 bases and J by 8 bases, and 14 bases separated the two germline ends. Germline lookup yields CDR1 SNHLY and CDR2 FYNNEI. Comment on this clone: The antigen is unknown.

Study outcomes and limitations: Antigen specificity of clonally expanded peripheral T cells was not established.

Exclusion applied to patients with autoimmune disease history or systemic immunosuppression. Researchers took blood at baseline, on cycle 4 day 1, and on cycle 7 day 1. Sequences were derived from CD4+ or CD8+ T cells sorted from blood, sampled in a trial of the OX40 agonist ivuxolimab. The clonotype originates from an adult with an advanced solid tumor such as melanoma, head and neck, liver or kidney cancer. V is TRBV2 and J is TRBJ1-2; no clear D. CDR3 DNA sequence: TGTGCCAGCAGTGGGGAGGGATTAGGAGGCTACACCTTC. Residues: CASSGEGLGGYTF.